Following are 30 T cell receptor beta chains from one sample sequenced in a study of OX40 agonist ivuxolimab in advanced cancers. The table came from immunoSEQ multiplex PCR; TCRdb's copy has only in-frame clones and leaves some out. The sample lists 78,000 or so clones; roughly 92% were seen once. Specimen: CD4+ or CD8+ T cells sorted from blood, collected in a trial of the OX40 agonist ivuxolimab. These receptors were collected from an adult with an advanced solid tumor such as melanoma, head and neck, liver or kidney cancer.

The J gene is TRBJ2-6, the V gene TRBV6-1; the D gene is possibly TRBD2 (6 bases). The CDR3 is 14 amino acids. V was trimmed by 4 bases and J by 4 bases, leaving 8 bases between them. CDR1 is MNHNS, CDR2 SASEGT, per germline. The CDR3 nucleotides are TGTGCCAGCAGTGCGGGGGTCGGGGCCAACGTCCTGACTTTC. This encodes CASSAGVGANVLTF.

This chain uses TRBV11-2 with TRBJ1-2; D not resolved. Trimming took off 0 bases at V and 6 bases at J, with 5 bases between the two ends. Germline V gives CDR1 SGHAT, CDR2 FQNNGV. The CDR3 length is 12 residues. The CDR3 DNA reads as TGTGCCAGCAGCTTAGAACAGCATGGCTACACCTTC. Translated, it gives CASSLEQHGYTF.

The rearrangement joins TRBV13 to TRBJ2-7, with 8 bases fitting TRBD2. Germline lookup yields CDR1 PRHDT and CDR2 FYEKMQ (reference sequence). This CDR3 comprises 17 residues. Losses at the gene ends were 5 bases for V and 6 bases for J; bases not matched to a gene: 18. In DNA form, the CDR3 reads TGTGCCAGCAGCCTGCGTGCGGGAGGCCCTGGGGTCTCCGAGCAGTACTTC. Amino acids: CASSLRAGGPGVSEQYF.

V gene TRBV5-1 combines with J gene TRBJ2-7; 11 bases match TRBD2. The CDR3 extends over 14 amino acids. Trimming took 2 bases from V and 6 from J; bases not matched to a gene: 4. Germline V gives CDR1 SGHRS, CDR2 YFSETQ. The CDR3 loop reads CASSLGLAGGEQYF. CDR3 DNA sequence: TGCGCCAGCAGCTTAGGGCTAGCGGGAGGCGAGCAGTACTTC.

This clone occurred once. This chain uses TRBV11-2 with TRBJ1-1; TRBD1 agrees at 7 bases. There are 14 residues in the CDR3. V lost 6 bases and J lost 0; bases outside the gene matches: 4. Germline assignment: CDR1 SGHAT and CDR2 FQNNGV. CDR3: CASSPDRVNTEAFF. The DNA for the CDR3 is TGTGCCAGCAGTCCCGACAGGGTGAACACTGAAGCTTTCTTT.

Notes on this clone: Other DNA sequences in this sample translate to the same CDR3. This chain joins TRBV11-2 and TRBJ1-5, with 7 bases matching TRBD1. The CDR3 runs 14 residues. Trimming cost V 5 bases and J 4 bases; bases outside gene matches: 5. Germline CDR1 SGHAT, CDR2 FQNNGV. In nucleotides, the CDR3 is TGTGCCAGCAGCCCCGGGACAGCTAATCAGCCCCAGCATTTT. Protein sequence: CASSPGTANQPQHF.

The chain is built from TRBV4-3 and TRBJ1-6; D unresolved. Trimming pared 0 bases from V and 10 bases from J, leaving 13 bases between. Looked up from germline, CDR1 is LGHNA and CDR2 is YSLEER. The CDR3 has 15 amino acids. The CDR3 loop reads CASSQDLGVGSPLHF. In DNA, the CDR3 is TGCGCCAGCAGCCAAGATCTCGGGGTCGGCTCACCCCTCCACTTT.

This clone has just a few counts. The chain uses TRBV14 and TRBJ2-3, with a tentative D call TRBD1 (5 bases). The CDR3 spans 15 residues. Trimming took off 2 bases at V and 2 bases at J, with 11 bases between the two ends. The germline V gene encodes CDR1 SGHDN and CDR2 FVKESK. This chain's CDR3 is CASSQNKGLTDTQYF. The DNA of the CDR3 is TGTGCCAGCAGCCAAAATAAGGGGCTCACAGATACGCAGTATTTT.

This clone was seen more than once but under ten times. The chain is built from TRBV10-3 and TRBJ1-5; the D gene is possibly TRBD1 (6 bases). Germline V gene lookup returns CDR1 ENHRY and CDR2 SYGVKD. V was shortened by 4 bases and J by 6 bases, with 13 bases between the two germline ends. The CDR3 spans 14 residues. Written as DNA, the CDR3 is TGTGCCATCAGTGGGGAGGGGGAACCTCAGCCCCAGCATTTT. Translating gives CAISGEGEPQPQHF.

The chain employs TRBV10-2 and TRBJ2-2; weak D call: TRBD1 (6 bases). V shed 8 bases and J shed 6 bases, with 13 bases lying between them. From germline, CDR1 is WSHSY and CDR2 SAAADI. The CDR3 has 13 residues. CDR3 DNA sequence: TGCGCCAGCCGACAACAGGGTTCCGGGGAGCTGTTTTTT. It yields the protein CASRQQGSGELFF.

V and J are TRBV15 and TRBJ2-6; D remains unclear. The CDR3 sequence is 15 residues long. Germline V gene data show CDR1 as LNHNV and CDR2 as YYDKDF (reference sequence). Trimming removed 4 bases from V and 2 bases from J, with 9 bases in between. DNA of the CDR3: TGTGCCACCAGCAATGTGTATGCTGGGGCCAACGTCCTGACTTTC. It yields the protein CATSNVYAGANVLTF.

This chain connects TRBV7-2 to TRBJ2-2; 7 bases map to TRBD2. There are 15 residues in the CDR3. Germline V gene lookup returns CDR1 SGHTA and CDR2 FQGNSA. Trimming cost V 5 bases and J 5 bases; bases outside gene matches: 8. The CDR3 sequence is CASSPDSGGTGELFF. The CDR3 nucleotides are TGTGCCAGCAGCCCGGACTCCGGGGGGACCGGGGAGCTGTTTTTT.

The V and J genes are TRBV11-2 and TRBJ1-1; D is unresolved. Germline V gene sequence: CDR1 SGHAT, CDR2 FQNNGV. The V end lost 2 bases, the J end lost 1 base, and 8 bases lay between the germline ends. CDR3 length: 14 amino acids. The CDR3 here is CASSLRPGNTEAFF. The CDR3 nucleotides are TGTGCCAGCAGCTTACGGCCAGGGAACACTGAAGCTTTCTTT.

This clone was recorded once. The chain combines TRBV6-1 with TRBJ1-1; maybe TRBD1 (5 bases). This CDR3 is built from 13 residues. From germline, CDR1 is MNHNS and CDR2 SASEGT. V gave up 3 bases and J gave up 7 bases, with 12 bases separating them. For the CDR3, the DNA is TGTGCCAGCAGTGATCTGGGGGTTGGTGAAGCTTTCTTT. It yields the protein CASSDLGVGEAFF.

V usage is TRBV11-2 and J usage is TRBJ1-4; the D gene is possibly TRBD1 (6 bases). CDR3 length: 16 residues. Germline values: CDR1 SGHAT, CDR2 FQNNGV. The ends were cut back, 5 bases at V and 3 bases at J, with 16 bases in the middle. Here the CDR3 reads CASSHPRGRANEKLFF. The CDR3 region has the DNA TGTGCCAGCAGCCACCCCAGGGGCAGGGCTAATGAAAAACTGTTTTTT.

The V and J genes are TRBV10-3 and TRBJ2-2; D gene uncertain. The CDR3 covers 16 residues. Trimming removed 0 bases at V and 5 bases at J, with 13 bases between. Germline V gene sequence: CDR1 ENHRY, CDR2 SYGVKD. CDR3 region: CAISESTMGGTGELFF. CDR3 nucleotide sequence: TGTGCCATCAGTGAGTCGACAATGGGTGGAACCGGGGAGCTGTTTTTT.

V is TRBV12-5 and J is TRBJ2-1, with TRBD2 matching 8 bases. Trimming took 3 bases from V and 8 from J; bases not matched to a gene: 6. Germline CDR1 is LGHNT and CDR2 is FRNRAP. The CDR3 contains 14 residues. In DNA form, the CDR3 reads TGTGCTAGTGGTTTTGGACTAGCCGGCGATGAGCAGTTCTTC. This encodes CASGFGLAGDEQFF.

CDR3 nucleotides: TGTGCCAGTACTCACGGGGTGGCGGGACAAGAGACCCAGTACTTC. Amino acids: CASTHGVAGQETQYF. V is TRBV19 and J is TRBJ2-5; tentatively, D is TRBD2 (6 bases). Trimming removed 7 bases at V and 2 bases at J, with 17 bases between. The CDR3 runs 15 residues. CDR1 and CDR2 from the germline V gene are LNHDA and SQIVND (reference sequence).

The CDR3 DNA follows: TGTGCCAGCAGTAGGGGACAGCAAGAGACCCAGTACTTC. Its translation: CASSRGQQETQYF. The chain links TRBV5-4 to TRBJ2-5; 7 nucleotides agree with TRBD1. In germline, CDR1 is SGHNT, CDR2 YYREEE (reference sequence). This CDR3 contains 13 residues. V shed 5 bases, J shed 2 bases, and the junction held 3 bases outside the gene matches.

V and J are TRBV6-1 and TRBJ2-7; D not certain. CDR1 is MNHNS, CDR2 SASEGT, per germline. The CDR3 spans 13 residues. V was cut by 6 bases and J by 3 bases, with 12 bases left in between. The CDR3 sequence: CASSLIQYYEQYF. CDR3 bases: TGTGCCAGCAGCTTAATACAGTACTACGAGCAGTACTTC.

The V call is TRBV27, the J call TRBJ1-6; D is possibly TRBD1 (6 bases). This CDR3 is built from 17 residues. Germline V CDR1 and CDR2: MNHEY, SMNVEV (reference sequence). The ends were cut back, 5 bases at V and 9 bases at J, with 23 bases in the middle. The CDR3 DNA is TGTGCCAGCAGTCTGGGGCCACCGGGGACATTGGTTTCACCCCTCCACTTT. Its translation is CASSLGPPGTLVSPLHF.

The chain uses TRBV30 and TRBJ2-5; TRBD2 might be the D (6 bases). Germline CDR1 reads GTSNPN; CDR2 reads SVGIG (reference sequence). V was shortened by 0 bases and J by 4 bases, with 6 bases between the two germline ends. The CDR3 totals 12 residues. The CDR3 sequence: CAWSVAGETQYF. As DNA, the CDR3 is TGTGCCTGGAGTGTAGCGGGAGAGACCCAGTACTTC.

The chain links TRBV7-8 to TRBJ1-5; perhaps TRBD1 as D (5 bases). Germline CDR1 and CDR2: SGHVS and FQNEAQ. Trimming took off 3 bases at V and 11 bases at J, with 11 bases between the two ends. The CDR3 has 12 amino acids. CDR3 sequence reads: CASSFRVGAQHF. CDR3 nucleotides: TGTGCCAGCAGCTTTAGGGTAGGGGCCCAGCATTTT.

V is TRBV7-9 and J is TRBJ1-2; 10 nucleotides match TRBD1. Germline V lookup: CDR1 SEHNR, CDR2 FQNEAQ (reference sequence). With 7 bases clipped from V and 2 bases from J, the junction kept 4 bases outside the gene matches. The CDR3 runs to 14 residues. The DNA for the CDR3 is TGTGCCAGCAACAGGGACAGGGGAAACTATGGCTACACCTTC. This codes for CASNRDRGNYGYTF.

The rearrangement links TRBV5-4 to TRBJ2-7, with TRBD2 matching 12 bases. This CDR3 comprises 15 residues. The V and J ends lost 4 bases and 2 bases, in that order; junction bases with no gene match: 4. Per germline, CDR1 SGHNT and CDR2 YYREEE (reference sequence). CDR3 loop: CASSPGTSGPYEQYF. DNA for the CDR3: TGTGCCAGCAGCCCCGGGACTAGCGGGCCCTACGAGCAGTACTTC.

CDR3 DNA: TGTGCTGGGACTAGCGGGAGTTCGGAGCAGTACTTC. Protein product: CAGTSGSSEQYF. The genes are TRBV30 and TRBJ2-7, with 14 bases aligning to TRBD2. The germline CDR1 and CDR2 sequences are GTSNPN and SVGIG (reference sequence). This CDR3 region has 12 residues. The full variable domain, completed using reference TRBV30 and TRBJ2-7, is SQTIHQWPATLVQPVGSPLSLECTVEGTSNPNLYWYRQAAGRGLQLLFYSVGIGQISSEVPQNLSASRPQDRQFILSSKKLLLSDSGFYLCAGTSGSSEQYFGPGTRLTVT.

The rearrangement uses TRBV6-5 and TRBJ2-3; TRBD2 matches 10 bases. The CDR3 sequence is 15 residues long. V shed 2 bases, J shed 2 bases, and the junction held 1 base outside the gene matches. Germline CDR1 is MNHEY and CDR2 is SVGAGI. CDR3 nucleotides: TGTGCCAGCAGTTACACTAGCGGGACCACAGATACGCAGTATTTT. It yields the protein CASSYTSGTTDTQYF.

The chain carries TRBV28 and TRBJ2-7; the D gene is possibly TRBD2 (5 bases). CDR3 size: 14 residues. V was clipped by 5 bases and J by 6 bases, with 17 bases between them. Germline CDR1 and CDR2: MDHEN and SYDVKM. CDR3 loop: CASSGLRLTSEQYF. The CDR3 DNA reads as TGTGCCAGCAGTGGACTCAGGTTAACGAGCGAGCAGTACTTC.

A word on this clone: This CDR3 is also generated by other DNA sequences in the sample. CDR3 DNA sequence: TGTGCCAGCAGCTTAAGAGGTGGTCAGCGCACAGATACGCAGTATTTT. It specifies CASSLRGGQRTDTQYF. This chain joins TRBV5-6 and TRBJ2-3; no firm D call. The CDR3 is 16 amino acids. Trimming took off 2 bases at V and 1 base at J, with 14 bases between the two ends. CDR1 and CDR2 from the germline V gene are SGHDT and YYEEEE.

The chain carries TRBV5-6 and TRBJ2-5; D might be TRBD2 (5 bases). The J call may be mistaken, given a closer DNA end match to TRBJ2-7. Germline CDR1 is SGHDT and CDR2 is YYEEEE. The CDR3 has 16 residues. In nucleotides, the CDR3 is TGTGCCAGCAGCAGGGCTGACGGAGGTTGGTCCTACGAGCAGTACTTC. Protein product: CASSRADGGWSYEQYF.